Below are 5 T cell receptor beta chains sequenced from a single sample in a study of identical twins' blood T cells. TCRdb passed the 5' RACE reads through MiXCR, listing each CDR3 protein once. Of 350,000 to 400,000 distinct CDR3 sequences in the sample, around 30% are singletons; the top ten hold 5.5% to 6.5%. Sequenced: PBMCs. These receptors were obtained from a woman between 18 and 50 years old in good health.

This clonotype appeared a few times. The chain links TRBV29-1 to TRBJ1-4; TRBD1 aligns across 7 bases. The CDR3 is made up of 15 amino acids. Germline V lookup: CDR1 SQVTM, CDR2 ANQGSEA. V lost 6 bases to trimming and J lost 3 bases; unmatched junction nucleotides: 10. The CDR3 loop is CSVGTDRLSNEKLFF. As DNA, the CDR3 is TGCAGCGTCGGGACAGACCGCCTTTCTAATGAAAAACTGTTTTTT.

Comments on this clonotype: The junction differs from germline at one of its ends, possibly a read error. This chain joins TRBV6-2 or TRBV6-3 and TRBJ2-1; 7 bases match TRBD2. The CDR3 is 16 residues long. Germline values: CDR1 MNHEY, CDR2 SVGEGT. CDR3 protein: CASSYSTAGVYNERFF. As DNA, the CDR3 is TGTGCCAGCAGTTACTCGACGGCGGGAGTGTACAATGAGCGGTTCTTC.

The chain joins TRBV20-1 to TRBJ1-5, with D perhaps TRBD1 (5 bases). The CDR3 spans 15 residues. Germline V gives CDR1 DFQATT, CDR2 SNEGSKA (reference sequence). V was trimmed by 0 bases and J by 5 bases, leaving 14 bases between them. The CDR3 sequence: CSARDPGPFDQPQHF. The CDR3 coding sequence is TGCAGTGCTAGAGATCCAGGGCCGTTCGATCAGCCCCAGCATTTT.

This clonotype was seen ten or more times. The V gene is TRBV20-1, the J gene TRBJ1-1; the D gene is possibly TRBD1 (5 bases). Germline V lookup: CDR1 DFQATT, CDR2 SNEGSKA (reference sequence). The CDR3 spans 11 residues. The V gene lost 3 bases and the J gene lost 8 bases, with 10 bases spanning the gap. The CDR3 sequence is CSASLGREAFF. In DNA, the CDR3 is TGCAGTGCTAGTTTGGGACGGGAAGCTTTCTTT.

This clonotype was picked up a small number of times. This chain links TRBV5-5 with TRBJ2-2; D not certain. Germline CDR1 is SGHKS and CDR2 is YYEKEE (reference sequence). Trimming shortened V by 3 bases and J by 6 bases, and 12 bases separated the two germline ends. This CDR3 has 14 residues. Here the CDR3 DNA reads TGTGCCAGCAGCTATTTCCTCGGTCCCGGGGAGCTGTTTTTT. It encodes CASSYFLGPGELFF.